This T cell receptor beta chain originates from a study of blood T cell repertoires in COVID-19. TCRdb's copy holds only in-frame clones and misses some; the assay was immunoSEQ multiplex PCR. The sample has under 250,000 clones, around 79% seen once. The sample holds one count of this clone. CDR3 length: 16 amino acids. The germline V gene encodes CDR1 SGHNT and CDR2 YYREEE (reference sequence). With V trimmed by 0 bases and J by 5 bases, 7 bases remained unmatched. Sequencing used peripheral blood. The V and J genes are TRBV5-4 and TRBJ2-3, with TRBD2 identical over 9 bases. This TCR was recovered from a woman between 40 and 55 years old with COVID-19, enrolled during active disease. CDR3 in amino acids: CASSLGLAGAGDTQYF. Here the CDR3 DNA reads TGTGCCAGCAGCTTGGGATTAGCGGGGGCGGGAGATACGCAGTATTTT.